This T cell receptor beta chain is from a study of T cells in Graves' hyperthyroidism and ophthalmopathy. In this sample, this clonotype turned up many times. TCR beta CDR3 regions were amplified from RNA transcripts. TCR CDR3 regions were first amplified by RT-PCR with HTBI primers. TCRdb called the multiplex PCR reads again in MiXCR, with one record for every CDR3 protein. The sample includes around 600,000 distinct CDR3 sequences, 14% of them seen just once. J was trimmed by 7 bases and V by 5 bases; bases with no gene match: 6. CDR3 size: 13 residues. Germline-derived CDR1 and CDR2 are LNHDA and SQIVND (reference sequence).

The TCR sequence derives from a woman younger than 30 with Graves' ophthalmopathy. The material sequenced was blood. The V call is TRBV19, the J call TRBJ2-3, with 7 bases matching TRBD1. The DNA for the CDR3 is TGTGCCAGTAGTGATACAGGGGCTAATACGCAGTATTTT. It specifies CASSDTGANTQYF.